Shown below are 18 T cell receptor beta chains from a single sample sequenced in a study of T cell changes during pregnancy in multiple sclerosis. Profiling relied on immunoSEQ multiplex PCR, and the TCRdb table lists in-frame clones only, not all of them. The profile shows 93,000 or so clones, approximately 90% of them singletons. The material sequenced was peripheral blood, taken before pregnancy. These receptors were taken from a female donor with multiple sclerosis, enrolled in a pregnancy study.

This clone was seen more than once but under ten times. The chain recombines TRBV7-9 with TRBJ2-7; D is unresolved. Germline V gives CDR1 SEHNR, CDR2 FQNEAQ (reference sequence). This CDR3 is 13 amino acids long. V was pared by 3 bases and J by 3 bases, with 9 bases between. The DNA of the CDR3 is TGTGCCAGCAGCTTGGAACAGCTCTACGAGCAGTACTTC. Its translation: CASSLEQLYEQYF.

In nucleotides, the CDR3 is TGTGCCAGCAGTTACTCCTCAGGGCAGCCCCAGCATTTT. This encodes CASSYSSGQPQHF. The rearrangement uses TRBV6-5 and TRBJ1-5; possible D gene TRBD1, 5 bases. The germline gives CDR1 MNHEY, CDR2 SVGAGI. Trimming shortened V by 0 bases and J by 7 bases, and 7 bases separated the two germline ends. The CDR3 is 13 amino acids.

This chain connects TRBV5-4 to TRBJ2-2; the match to TRBD1 covers 9 bases. The CDR3 is made up of 16 amino acids. Looked up from germline, CDR1 is SGHNT and CDR2 is YYREEE (reference sequence). V lost 7 bases to trimming and J lost 3 bases; unmatched junction nucleotides: 10. CDR3 sequence reads: CASHPPGDRDTGELFF. CDR3 DNA sequence: TGTGCCAGCCATCCCCCCGGGGACAGGGACACCGGGGAGCTGTTTTTT. The full variable domain, with the rest looked up from reference TRBV5-4 and TRBJ2-2, is ETGVTQSPTHLIKTRGQQVTLRCSSQSGHNTVSWYQQALGQGPQFIFQYYREEENGRGNFPPRFSGLQFPNYSSELNVNALELDDSALYLCASHPPGDRDTGELFFGEGSRLTVL.

This clone has just a few counts. This specimen includes other DNA sequences encoding the same CDR3. The V call is TRBV19, the J call TRBJ1-1; a weak D match, TRBD1 (5 bases). The CDR3 runs 14 residues. V was trimmed by 6 bases and J by 0 bases, leaving 11 bases between them. CDR1 is LNHDA and CDR2 is SQIVND in the germline V gene (reference sequence). The CDR3 spells CASRDTSMNTEAFF. CDR3 DNA sequence: TGTGCCAGTAGGGACACCTCAATGAACACTGAAGCTTTCTTT.

This chain uses TRBV7-9 with TRBJ1-5, with 9 bases lining up with TRBD1. Germline V CDR1 and CDR2: SEHNR, FQNEAQ (reference sequence). With 2 bases clipped from V and 6 bases from J, the junction kept 2 bases outside the gene matches. The CDR3 length is 14 residues. CDR3 sequence reads: CASSLTGGFQPQHF. In nucleotides, the CDR3 is TGTGCCAGCAGCTTAACAGGGGGCTTTCAGCCCCAGCATTTT.

This chain connects TRBV4-3 to TRBJ1-2; D not certain. The V end lost 2 bases, the J end lost 0 bases, and 10 bases lay between the germline ends. This CDR3 has 15 amino acids. Per the germline V gene, CDR1 is LGHNA and CDR2 is YSLEER. For the CDR3, the DNA is TGCGCCAGCAGCCAACTCGCTTCAGCTAACTATGGCTACACCTTC. It yields the protein CASSQLASANYGYTF.

This chain joins TRBV7-9 and TRBJ1-2; no definite D call. This CDR3 region has 11 residues. The V gene's germline CDR1 is SEHNR and CDR2 FQNEAQ (reference sequence). The V gene lost 4 bases and the J gene lost 3 bases, with 3 bases spanning the gap. Here the CDR3 reads CASSSDYGYTF. The DNA for the CDR3 is TGTGCCAGCAGCTCGGACTATGGCTACACCTTC.

The chain has TRBV7-8 and TRBJ2-7; maybe TRBD1 (6 bases). Trimming removed 5 bases from V and 5 bases from J, with 16 bases in between. CDR1 and CDR2 (germline): SGHVS, FQNEAQ. This CDR3 comprises 14 residues. The CDR3 region has the DNA TGTGCCAGCAGCCCCAGGGGTAGCGTAGACGAGCAGTACTTC. This codes for CASSPRGSVDEQYF.

This clone was observed a single time. Other DNA sequences within the sample encode an identical CDR3. The CDR3 coding sequence is TGTGCCTGGAGTGTACAAGGCAATCAGCCCCAGCATTTT. Translating gives CAWSVQGNQPQHF. The rearrangement links TRBV30 to TRBJ1-5; D remains unclear. The CDR3 spans 13 residues. Trimming shortened V by 0 bases and J by 2 bases, and 5 bases separated the two germline ends. The germline gives CDR1 GTSNPN, CDR2 SVGIG (reference sequence).

This chain joins TRBV7-6 and TRBJ2-1; D is possibly TRBD2 (6 bases). The V end was cut by 1 base, the J end by 6 bases, with 10 bases between. Germline-derived CDR1 and CDR2 are SGHVS and FNYEAQ. The CDR3 extends over 14 amino acids. CDR3 sequence (DNA): TGTGCCAGCAGCTTAGTTGGGGGGAGCAATGAGCAGTTCTTC. This translates into CASSLVGGSNEQFF.

The chain couples TRBV12-5 to TRBJ1-3; the match to TRBD1 covers 10 bases. The CDR3 runs 16 residues. Per germline, CDR1 LGHNT and CDR2 FRNRAP. The trim removed 5 bases at V and 0 bases at J, leaving 4 bases unmatched. CDR3 DNA sequence: TGTGCTAGTGGTGGGGACAGGGGATTCTCTGGAAACACCATATATTTT. Amino acids: CASGGDRGFSGNTIYF.

V and J are TRBV6-1 and TRBJ1-2; D is unresolved. The germline CDR1 and CDR2 sequences are MNHNS and SASEGT. The length of the CDR3 is 15 residues. Between the trimmed V and J ends, which lost 4 bases and 7 bases, there was a span of 19 bases. The CDR3 DNA follows: TGTGCCAGCAGTGGCTTTTTCGAGGGCAGACGTGGCTACACCTTC. Translated: CASSGFFEGRRGYTF.

This chain uses TRBV27 with TRBJ2-1; weak D call: TRBD1 (7 bases). V shed 8 bases and J shed 5 bases, with 16 bases lying between them. CDR3 length: 14 amino acids. In germline, CDR1 is MNHEY, CDR2 SMNVEV (reference sequence). The CDR3 coding sequence is TGTGCCAGCGGGGGGCAGGGGGTCCACAATGAGCAGTTCTTC. Translated, it gives CASGGQGVHNEQFF.

V usage is TRBV29-1 and J usage is TRBJ1-3; D is uncertain. Per germline, CDR1 SQVTM and CDR2 ANQGSEA. The CDR3 runs 14 residues. Trimming pared 2 bases from V and 0 bases from J, leaving 8 bases between. This CDR3 reads CSVEQDPSGNTIYF. The CDR3 nucleotides read TGCAGCGTTGAACAGGATCCCTCTGGAAACACCATATATTTT. The full variable domain, in which reference TRBV29-1 and TRBJ1-3 provide the parts outside the CDR3, is SAVISQKPSRDICQRGTSLTIQCQVDSQVTMMFWYRQQPGQSLTLIATANQGSEATYESGFVIDKFPISRPNLTFSTLTVSNMSPEDSSIYLCSVEQDPSGNTIYFGEGSWLTVV.

The J gene is TRBJ1-1, the V gene TRBV19; D is unclear. This CDR3 has 13 amino acids. Germline values: CDR1 LNHDA, CDR2 SQIVND (reference sequence). V lost 11 bases to trimming and J lost 2 bases, with 15 bases between them. CDR3 nucleotides: TGTGCCTTAAAATCCGAGGGAAACACTGAAGCTTTCTTT. Translation gives CALKSEGNTEAFF.

V gene TRBV5-4 combines with J gene TRBJ2-1; tentative D call: TRBD2 (5 bases). CDR3 length: 13 amino acids. V lost 4 bases to trimming and J lost 5 bases, with 10 bases between them. Germline values: CDR1 SGHNT, CDR2 YYREEE (reference sequence). In DNA, the CDR3 is TGTGCCAGCAGCCGAGCGGCAAACAATGAGCAGTTCTTC. Residues: CASSRAANNEQFF.

CDR3 loop: CASSLSSGVGHEQYF. The CDR3 nucleotides are TGTGCCAGCAGTTTATCGTCAGGGGTTGGCCACGAGCAGTACTTC. This chain uses TRBV27 with TRBJ2-7; D is perhaps TRBD1 (6 bases). CDR1 is MNHEY, CDR2 SMNVEV, per germline (reference sequence). CDR3 size: 15 residues. Trimming shortened V by 0 bases and J by 5 bases, and 14 bases separated the two germline ends.

The V gene is TRBV28, the J gene TRBJ2-7, with TRBD1 identical over 8 bases. Looked up from germline, CDR1 is MDHEN and CDR2 is SYDVKM. J lost 2 bases, V lost 1 base, and 4 bases had no gene match. This CDR3 region has 15 residues. The CDR3 DNA reads TGTGCCAGCAGTTTATTCCGGGACAGGCCCTACGAGCAGTACTTC. It translates to CASSLFRDRPYEQYF.